This T cell receptor beta chain appears in the sequencing data of a study of CD8 T cells in ankylosing spondylitis. Study-wide findings and caveats: Enrichment of disease-linked clones was reportedly significant in matched ankylosing spondylitis synovial fluid. Blood from ankylosing spondylitis patients appeared to carry a characteristic roughly 8-variant TCR beta motif.

This clonotype has more than one count but fewer than ten. Its antigen is currently unknown. Germline CDR1 SGHVS, CDR2 FQNEAQ. The V gene end was trimmed by 5 bases and the J gene end by 0 bases; junction bases not matched to a gene: 18. The CDR3 sequence is 20 residues long. As the method for making TCR beta libraries, quantitative 5'-RACE with molecular barcodes was used. TCRdb processed the 5' RACE reads anew with MiXCR; each CDR3 protein has one entry. The sample has about 800,000 distinct CDR3 sequences; about 12% are singletons. This TCR came from a male donor with ankylosing spondylitis. This chain connects TRBV7-8 to TRBJ2-3; 9 positions agree with TRBD2. The sample was blood, either unsorted or a sorted T cell fraction (not recorded which). CDR3 DNA: TGTGCCAGCAGCGGCGCGGGGAGGGCTAGCGGGAAGTTTAGCACAGATACGCAGTATTTT. It translates to CASSGAGRASGKFSTDTQYF.